A selection of T cell receptor beta chains follows, all from one sample in a study of cytomegalovirus exposure and HLA in healthy donors. The protocol was immunoSEQ multiplex PCR, while the TCRdb copy is restricted to in-frame clones and leaves out a portion. Among tens of thousands of clones listed, 75% to 80% were seen once. The sample comprised PBMCs. These receptors all come from a man aged 25-45 years in good health and CMV-seronegative. Each CDR3 is given with its conserved first and last residue. D genes are given only for firm matches.

16 | - | TRBJ1-1 | TRBV27 | CASSPGLGREGTEAFF
12 | TRBD1 | TRBJ2-7 | TRBV2 | CASSKTGYEQYF
14 | - | TRBJ1-1 | TRBV29-1 | CSAPVGGVNTEAFF
16 | TRBD1 | TRBJ2-7 | TRBV6-5 | CASSYDGTGSAYEQYF
13 | - | TRBJ1-6 | TRBV27 | CASRVPGNSPLHF
11 | - | TRBJ2-5 | TRBV7-9 | CASSPSETQYF
13 | - | TRBJ2-1 | TRBV5-1 | CASTPSTGNEQFF
15 | TRBD1 | TRBJ1-3 | TRBV6-6 | CASSPTGGFGNTIYF
16 | - | TRBJ2-3 | TRBV5-1 | CASSKGARGGSDTQYF
15 | - | TRBJ1-5 | TRBV28 | CASTETRTENQPQHF
13 | - | TRBJ1-3 | TRBV30 | CAWSPVSGNTIYF
15 | - | TRBJ1-4 | TRBV7-2 | CASSNQGPTNEKLFF
13 | - | TRBJ2-2 | TRBV2 | CASSEASAGELFF
15 | - | TRBJ2-5 | TRBV14 | CASSQFPTGYGTQYF
13 | TRBD2 | TRBJ2-5 | TRBV10-3 | CAISEREEETQYF
12 | - | TRBJ2-2 | TRBV6-1 | CASSRLPGELFF
13 | - | TRBJ2-7 | TRBV14 | CASRLGGTYEQYF
14 | TRBD1 | TRBJ2-1 | TRBV27 | CASAWTGDYNEQFF
14 | - | TRBJ2-7 | TRBV28 | CASGGGSMDYEQYF
18 | - | TRBJ2-2 | TRBV5-1 | CASSLAGGARANTGELFF
18 | - | TRBJ2-7 | TRBV5-1 | CASSWTNPRGSHPYEQYF
13 | - | TRBJ2-7 | TRBV10-3 | CAISDRVMGEQYF
16 | TRBD2 | TRBJ2-7 | TRBV4-2 | CASSQDLTSAVAEQYF
19 | - | TRBJ2-4 | TRBV5-6 | CASSLTGPKISIAKNIQYF
16 | TRBD2 | TRBJ2-1 | TRBV19 | CASSIDGGRAHNEQFF
12 | - | TRBJ2-3 | TRBV6-1 | CASSTGTDTQYF
16 | TRBD1 | TRBJ1-1 | TRBV7-9 | CASSLEQGVAPVEAFF
14 | - | TRBJ2-2 | TRBV2 | CASSEETSRGELFF
16 | TRBD1 | TRBJ2-7 | TRBV10-2 | CASSDQPGQGDHEQYF
15 | TRBD2 | TRBJ2-7 | TRBV7-2 | CASSLPQGLADEQYF